The clone carrying this T cell receptor (beta chain) appeared a single time. The data stem from a study of technical replicates of blood from several donors. Clones were sequenced by immunoSEQ multiplex PCR, and TCRdb holds only the in-frame ones, with some missing. The table has some 74,000 clones, 95% to 96% seen once. Germline assignment: CDR1 MRHNA and CDR2 SNTAGT. The CDR3 extends over 15 amino acids. The V end lost 4 bases, the J end lost 0 bases, and 10 bases lay between the germline ends. The sequence was obtained from a human donor in good health. The J gene is TRBJ2-1, the V gene TRBV6-4; D is undetermined. The specimen was T cells isolated from PBMCs. The CDR3 here is CASSVFAGSYNEQFF. The CDR3 nucleotides read TGTGCCAGCAGTGTGTTTGCCGGCTCCTACAATGAGCAGTTCTTC.